This T cell receptor beta chain is from a study of Ad26.COV2.S vaccination and SARS-CoV-2 variants. Libraries were prepared by immunoSEQ multiplex PCR; TCRdb keeps only in-frame clonotypes and omits some of them. The table has 300,000 to 400,000 clones, roughly 90% seen once. V lost 6 bases to trimming and J lost 5 bases; unmatched junction nucleotides: 7. This CDR3 spans 15 amino acids. The germline V gene has CDR1 KGHSH and CDR2 LQKENI. The treatment: 15 to 20 received Ad26.COV2.S at low or high dose, single or two shots; 5 received placebo; per-sample allocation not given. Collection of the samples took place on day 63 after the first injection of vaccine or placebo.

Material: peripheral blood, obtained in a trial of Ad26.COV2.S vaccine versus placebo. The sequence derives from a person aged 18-60 years who received the Ad26.COV2.S COVID-19 vaccine or a placebo. This chain links TRBV18 with TRBJ2-7, with TRBD2 matching 13 bases. CDR3 in amino acids: CASSPGLAGAHEQYF. The CDR3 DNA follows: TGTGCCAGCTCGCCTGGACTAGCGGGAGCCCACGAGCAGTACTTC.